Listed below are T cell receptor beta chains from one sample, sequenced in a study of T cells in Graves' hyperthyroidism and ophthalmopathy. From the multiplex PCR reads, TCRdb called clonotypes with MiXCR, one entry per CDR3 protein. The sample consists of hundreds of thousands of distinct CDR3 sequences, around 15% of them appearing once. The sequencing sample was made of blood. These receptors were taken from a young woman with Graves' hyperthyroidism. CDR3s include the opening cysteine and the closing phenylalanine or tryptophan. D genes are given only for firm matches. Not every row has a clone size; where given, it reads once, few, many or a size class.

>-|TRBV7-3|few|TRBJ1-1
TGTGCCAGCAGCTCCACGGGGGGTTTAGGGTTGTCTGAAGCTTTCTTT
CASSSTGGLGLSEAFF
>-|TRBV2|many|TRBJ1-1
TGTGCCACCACGGAGGGACCCGCGAACACTGAAGCTTTCTTT
CATTEGPANTEAFF
>-|TRBV3-1|many|TRBJ1-5
TGTGCCAGCAGCCAAGGGTTCTCGGGCAATCAGCCCCAGCATTTT
CASSQGFSGNQPQHF
>TRBD1|TRBV28|-|TRBJ1-2
TGTGCCAGCAGTCGACAGGGGAGTTACTATGGCTACACCTTC
CASSRQGSYYGYTF
>TRBD2|TRBV7-2|many|TRBJ2-7
TGTGCCAGCAGCTTACGGACTAGCGGGAGGGTTTTGTACGAGCAGTACTTC
CASSLRTSGRVLYEQYF
>-|TRBV11-3|many|TRBJ2-1
TGTGCCAGCAGCAAATACTCGGGGCGGGCTGGAGGAAATGAGCAGTTCTTC
CASSKYSGRAGGNEQFF
>-|TRBV28|many|TRBJ2-7
TGTGCCAGCAGTGGGGGGGCGACTCTGAAAGAGCAGTACTTC
CASSGGATLKEQYF
>-|TRBV7-2|many|TRBJ1-6
TGTGCCAGCAGCTTAGTTGACCTAACGATGGACTCACCCCTCCACTTT
CASSLVDLTMDSPLHF
>TRBD2|TRBV2|many|TRBJ2-5
TGTGCCAGCAGGGAAGGAGGAGCGGGAGGCCAAGAGACCCAGTACTTC
CASREGGAGGQETQYF
>-|TRBV20-1|-|TRBJ2-1
TGCAGTGCTAGAGATCCGCGGGGTGGGGCGGCCAACAATGAGCAGTTCTTC
CSARDPRGGAANNEQFF
>TRBD2|TRBV10-1|-|TRBJ2-1
TGCGCCAGCAGTGCGGGGGGGACGGGGCTCAATGAGCAGTTCTTC
CASSAGGTGLNEQFF
>-|TRBV19|-|TRBJ2-2
TGTGCCAGTAGTTGGGGGGGCCGGGAGCTGTTTTTT
CASSWGGRELFF
>-|TRBV6-1|-|TRBJ2-2
TGTGCCAGCAGTGAAGGGGGCCCGAACACCGGGGAGCTGTTTTTT
CASSEGGPNTGELFF
>TRBD2|TRBV24-1|many|TRBJ2-5
TGTGCCACCAGTGAACACCCGGGACTAGGAGGGGTAGAGACCCAGTACTTC
CATSEHPGLGGVETQYF
>TRBD2|TRBV11-2|many|TRBJ2-7
TGTGCCAGCAGCTTAGAGGCAGGACTAGGTTACGAGCAGTACTTC
CASSLEAGLGYEQYF
>-|TRBV6-2/TRBV6-3|few|TRBJ2-6
TGTGCCAGCAGAGACTTGGGGGCCAACGTCCTGACTTTC
CASRDLGANVLTF
>-|TRBV15|-|TRBJ1-5
TGTGCCACCAGCAGTCCCCCTGGCAATCAGCCCCAGCATTTT
CATSSPPGNQPQHF
>-|TRBV20-1|-|TRBJ1-5
TGCAGTGCTAGCCTTAGCAATCAGCCCCAGCATTTT
CSASLSNQPQHF
>TRBD1|TRBV7-8|many|TRBJ2-5
TGTGCCAGCAGCAAACGGACAGGGGGGTCAGAGACCCAGTACTTC
CASSKRTGGSETQYF
>-|TRBV11-3|many|TRBJ1-1
TGTGCCAGCAGCTTAGGGGGTAAAGCTTTCTTT
CASSLGGKAFF
>-|TRBV19|-|TRBJ2-1
TGTGCCAGTAGTATCTGGAGCGGCCCCTACAATGAGCAGTTCTTC
CASSIWSGPYNEQFF
>-|TRBV27|-|TRBJ2-1
TGTGCCAGCAGTTTATGGCCTCAGGCTATACGGTTCTTC
CASSLWPQAIRFF
>-|TRBV2|many|TRBJ2-5
TGTGCCAGCAGTGCAACTGGGGAGACCCAGTACTTC
CASSATGETQYF
>-|TRBV2|few|TRBJ2-2
TGTGCCAGCAGTGGTTCGCGCACCGGGGAGCTGTTTTTT
CASSGSRTGELFF
>-|TRBV28|few|TRBJ2-7
TGTGCCAGCAGTGGGGACCGGCCCTACGAGCAGTACTTC
CASSGDRPYEQYF
>-|TRBV28|many|TRBJ1-5
TGTGCCAGCAGTTTTAGAGACTACTACAATCAGCCCCAGCATTTT
CASSFRDYYNQPQHF
>-|TRBV30|many|TRBJ2-1
TGTGCCTGGAGTACCCACAATGAGCAGTTCTTC
CAWSTHNEQFF
>-|TRBV27|-|TRBJ1-1
TGTCCCAGCAGTTTGGACAGATACACTGAAGCTTTCTTT
CPSSLDRYTEAFF
>TRBD1|TRBV6-1|many|TRBJ1-2
TGTGCCAGCAGGGAACAGGGGGCGAGGAGCTACACCTTC
CASREQGARSYTF
>-|TRBV6-2/TRBV6-3|many|TRBJ1-1
TGTGCCAGCGGTTACACTGAAGCTTTCTTT
CASGYTEAFF
>TRBD1|TRBV10-2|-|TRBJ1-2
TGCGCCAGCAGTGACCGACAGGGGGACTATGGCTACACCTTC
CASSDRQGDYGYTF
>-|TRBV9|-|TRBJ2-2
TGTGCCAGCAGCGTTTCGGGTACGAACACCGGGGAGCTGTTTTTT
CASSVSGTNTGELFF
>-|TRBV7-6|many|TRBJ2-1
TGTGCCAGCAGCTTAGCCCCACTAGCAAATGAGCAGTTCTTC
CASSLAPLANEQFF
>-|TRBV6-1|-|TRBJ2-5
TGTGCCAGCAGTGAAGCGCATACGGGACCCCAAGAGACCCAGTACTTC
CASSEAHTGPQETQYF
>-|TRBV7-8|-|TRBJ1-1
TGTGCCAGCAGCTTAATCGGGGGGCGGGTGAACACTGAAGCTTTCTTT
CASSLIGGRVNTEAFF
>-|TRBV6-1|many|TRBJ2-7
TGTGCCAGCAGGCGGGACGGCGAAAACGAGCAGTACTTC
CASRRDGENEQYF
>TRBD2|TRBV3-1|few|TRBJ2-1
TGTGCCAGCAGCCAAGGGCTCGGGACTAGCGGATTGGAGCAGTTCTTC
CASSQGLGTSGLEQFF
>-|TRBV29-1|-|TRBJ1-1
TGCAGCGTTGAAGGGGGACCTGAAGCTTTCTTT
CSVEGGPEAFF
>-|TRBV5-5|-|TRBJ2-1
TGTGCCAGCAGCCCCGGTTACATCCAGGCCAATGAGCAGTTCTTC
CASSPGYIQANEQFF
>TRBD1|TRBV28|few|TRBJ1-5
TGTGCCAGCAGTTTTTCGGCAGGGGGCTTGGATCAGCCCCAGCATTTT
CASSFSAGGLDQPQHF
>TRBD2|TRBV6-1|-|TRBJ2-3
TGTGCCAGCAGACTCTCTAGCGGGAGCACAGATACGCAGTATTTT
CASRLSSGSTDTQYF
>TRBD1|TRBV29-1|few|TRBJ1-1
TGCAGCGTTGGCGGGGTCTTTCAGGGGGCGTCTCCTAACACTGAAGCTTTCTTT
CSVGGVFQGASPNTEAFF
>-|TRBV20-1|many|TRBJ2-3
TGCAGTGCGGGACTCGGGACGCAGTATTTT
CSAGLGTQYF
>TRBD1|TRBV20-1|few|TRBJ2-1
TGCAGTGCTAGAGATCCGGACAGGGGGGATAGTCAGTTCTTC
CSARDPDRGDSQFF
>TRBD1|TRBV20-1|many|TRBJ2-7
TGCAGTGCTCCCCCCGCGACAGGGGTCCACGAGCAGTACTTC
CSAPPATGVHEQYF
>TRBD1|TRBV13|-|TRBJ1-1
TGTGCCAGCAGCTTAGGACAGGGGTTAGTGGAGTCCACTGAAGCTTTCTTT
CASSLGQGLVESTEAFF
>-|TRBV20-1|-|TRBJ2-7
TGCAGTGCTAAACGACCAGCCGTAGAGCAGTACTTC
CSAKRPAVEQYF
>TRBD1|TRBV30|many|TRBJ1-1
TGTGCCTGGGGACAGGGGCTTGGAGGTTATGAAGCTTTCTTT
CAWGQGLGGYEAFF
>-|TRBV15|few|TRBJ2-1
TGTGCCACCAGCAGCCAGGACTTAATTTACAATGAGCAGTTCTTC
CATSSQDLIYNEQFF
>-|TRBV11-3|few|TRBJ2-2
TGTGCCAGCAGCCCCACCCCAACCCTCGGGAAGCCCGGGGAGCTGTTTTTT
CASSPTPTLGKPGELFF
>-|TRBV20-1|few|TRBJ2-7
TGCAGTGCTAGAACCCCCAGAGAGGAAAGTCTTTCCTACGAGCAGTACTTC
CSARTPREESLSYEQYF
>-|TRBV19|-|TRBJ2-1
TGTGCCAGTAGTCCTTCCGCCAGGGGAGATGAGCAGTTCTTC
CASSPSARGDEQFF
>-|TRBV29-1|many|TRBJ2-3
TGCAGCGCGTCAGATACGCAGTATTTT
CSASDTQYF
>TRBD2|TRBV11-3|few|TRBJ2-5
TGTGCCAGCAGCTCCTCCAGACTAGCTACCCAGTACTTC
CASSSSRLATQYF
>-|TRBV6-5|many|TRBJ1-1
TGTGCCAGCAGTTACTCGCAGGGTCGCAGGAACACTGAAGCTTTCTTT
CASSYSQGRRNTEAFF
>-|TRBV30|many|TRBJ2-1
TGTGCCTTGGGACCGCAATTGGACAATGAGCAGTTCTTC
CALGPQLDNEQFF
>-|TRBV29-1|many|TRBJ2-1
TGCAGCGTTGAGGGGGGTATGGTCGAGCAGTTCTTC
CSVEGGMVEQFF
>-|TRBV3-1|many|TRBJ2-7
TGTGCCAGCAGCCAAGGGCTACCCATCTCCTACGAGCAGTACTTC
CASSQGLPISYEQYF
>-|TRBV28|-|TRBJ1-5
TGTGCCAGCAGGATAGGGGACATTGATAGCAATCAGCCCCAGCATTTT
CASRIGDIDSNQPQHF
>-|TRBV9|many|TRBJ2-1
TGTGCCAGCAGCGTAAGAACAGGATTCCTAAACAATGAGCAGTTCTTC
CASSVRTGFLNNEQFF